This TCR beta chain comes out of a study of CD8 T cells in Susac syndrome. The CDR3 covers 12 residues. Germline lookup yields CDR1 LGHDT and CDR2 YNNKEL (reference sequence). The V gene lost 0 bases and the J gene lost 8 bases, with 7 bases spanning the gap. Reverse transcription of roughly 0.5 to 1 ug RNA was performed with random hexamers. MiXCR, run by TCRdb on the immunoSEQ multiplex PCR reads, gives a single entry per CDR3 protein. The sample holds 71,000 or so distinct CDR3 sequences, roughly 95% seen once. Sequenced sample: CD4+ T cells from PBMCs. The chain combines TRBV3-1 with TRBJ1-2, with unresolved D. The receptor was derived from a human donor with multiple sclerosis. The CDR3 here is CASSQDPGGYTF. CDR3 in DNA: TGTGCCAGCAGCCAAGATCCGGGCGGCTACACCTTC.